The T cell receptor (beta chain) described here comes from a study of CD8 T cells in Susac syndrome. TEMRA cells were FACS-enriched, unlike CD8+ and CD4+ T cells, which were negatively isolated. As to this clonotype: Its antigen remains unidentified.

RNA in amounts of roughly 0.45 to 1 ug was reverse transcribed with random hexamers. Coverage of TCR beta CDR3 amplification by immunoSEQ multiplex PCR extended to 54 Vbeta and 13 Jbeta. TCRdb independently ran MiXCR on the immunoSEQ multiplex PCR reads; one entry per CDR3 protein. The table has 250,000 or so distinct CDR3 sequences, 90% to 95% seen once. The germline V gene has CDR1 SQVTM and CDR2 ANQGSEA. The CDR3 runs 16 residues. Trimming removed 0 bases at V and 0 bases at J, with 13 bases between. Broader study findings: The authors acknowledged that their TCR sequencing and HLA analysis involved a relatively small number of individuals.

The specimen was CD4+ T cells from PBMCs. The V and J genes are TRBV29-1 and TRBJ2-3; a possible D gene is TRBD1 (5 bases). The sequence derives from a human donor with multiple sclerosis. The CDR3 coding sequence is TGCAGCGTTGAAGAGGGGAAGGGGTATAGCACAGATACGCAGTATTTT. This gives the protein CSVEEGKGYSTDTQYF.